Listed below are T cell receptor beta chains from one sample, sequenced in a study of blood T cell repertoires in COVID-19. TCRdb keeps only in-frame clones here, not all; method: immunoSEQ multiplex PCR. This sample has some 80,000 clones, with 86% found just once. Material for sequencing was peripheral blood. The receptors here all came from a woman over 75 in a cohort sampled during active or convalescent COVID-19. Each CDR3 is given with its conserved first and last residue. The D gene is left open where the match is weak. Clone size appears in some rows only: once, few, many, or a class for an expanded clone.

once	TRBV2	TRBJ2-4	TRBD1	CASTPGGFADIQYF	TGTGCCAGCACCCCAGGGGGATTTGCGGACATTCAGTACTTC
.	TRBV5-1	TRBJ1-1	.	CASSLTVATEAFF	TGCGCCAGCAGCTTAACAGTGGCCACTGAAGCTTTCTTT
.	TRBV6-5	TRBJ2-3	.	CASKRLALTDTQYF	TGTGCCAGCAAACGGCTAGCCCTAACAGATACGCAGTATTTT
.	TRBV11-2	TRBJ1-2	.	CASSSPTGYGYTF	TGTGCCAGCAGCTCTCCGACTGGGTATGGCTACACCTTC
.	TRBV30	TRBJ1-2	.	CAWSVLAARGGGYTF	TGTGCCTGGAGTGTACTGGCAGCAAGGGGAGGTGGCTACACCTTC
.	TRBV4-1	TRBJ1-2	TRBD1	CASSHQTGPGYTF	TGCGCCAGCAGCCACCAGACAGGGCCGGGCTACACCTTC
.	TRBV5-1	TRBJ2-1	TRBD2	CASRPMTSVPSGAYNEQFF	TGCGCCAGTCGACCTATGACTTCAGTGCCCAGCGGGGCGTACAATGAGCAGTTCTTC
.	TRBV7-8	TRBJ2-3	TRBD1	CASSLGAAGGRTDTQYF	TGTGCCAGCAGCTTAGGAGCGGCAGGGGGCCGAACAGATACGCAGTATTTT
.	TRBV2	TRBJ1-3	.	CASSDLGPSSGNTIYF	TGTGCCAGCAGTGATCTGGGGCCCAGCTCTGGAAACACCATATATTTT
.	TRBV29-1	TRBJ1-1	TRBD1	CSVAKPGQGANTEAFF	TGCAGCGTTGCCAAACCTGGACAGGGAGCGAACACTGAAGCTTTCTTT
.	TRBV7-9	TRBJ1-2	TRBD1	CASNRGQGGYGYTF	TGTGCCAGCAATCGGGGACAGGGAGGGTATGGCTACACCTTC
.	TRBV27	TRBJ2-1	TRBD1	CASRRQGNDEQFF	TGTGCCAGCAGGAGACAGGGCAACGATGAGCAGTTCTTC
once	TRBV24-1	TRBJ1-5	TRBD1	CATSDKTGSNQPQHF	TGTGCCACCAGTGACAAGACAGGGAGTAATCAGCCCCAGCATTTT
.	TRBV28	TRBJ1-3	TRBD1	CASSRDSTSGNTIYF	TGTGCCAGCAGCCGGGACAGCACCTCTGGAAACACCATATATTTT
.	TRBV19	TRBJ1-5	TRBD1	CASTRDRVNSNQPQHF	TGTGCCAGTACCAGGGACAGGGTGAACAGCAATCAGCCCCAGCATTTT
.	TRBV27	TRBJ1-3	.	CASSSPVSGNTIYF	TGTGCCAGCAGTTCCCCCGTCTCTGGAAACACCATATATTTT
once	TRBV5-5	TRBJ2-7	.	CASSLVGRTDSYEQYF	TGTGCCAGCAGCTTGGTCGGCCGGACTGACTCCTACGAGCAGTACTTC
.	TRBV10-3	TRBJ1-2	.	CAISESGAQGYGYTF	TGTGCCATCAGTGAGTCGGGGGCACAGGGCTATGGCTACACCTTC
.	TRBV6-5	TRBJ1-2	TRBD1	CASSYSTGDYGYTF	TGTGCCAGCAGTTACTCTACAGGGGACTATGGCTACACCTTC
.	TRBV28	TRBJ1-5	.	CASSSTPLTELNQPQHF	TGTGCCAGCAGTTCCACCCCGCTGACAGAGTTGAATCAGCCCCAGCATTTT
.	TRBV6-1	TRBJ2-7	.	CASSEKSDFPYEQYF	TGTGCCAGCAGTGAAAAATCGGACTTCCCGTACGAGCAGTACTTC
.	TRBV5-1	TRBJ1-1	.	CASSFGRNTEAFF	TGCGCCAGCTCGTTCGGGAGGAACACTGAAGCTTTCTTT
.	TRBV9	TRBJ2-1	TRBD2	CASSATLGGMDYNEQFF	TGTGCCAGCAGCGCGACCCTCGGGGGGATGGACTACAATGAGCAGTTCTTC
.	TRBV19	TRBJ2-1	.	CASSIGGRGWNEQFF	TGTGCCAGTAGTATAGGGGGTCGAGGGTGGAATGAGCAGTTCTTC
.	TRBV24-1	TRBJ2-5	.	CATSAGARGRGETQYF	TGTGCCACCAGTGCAGGGGCCCGGGGCCGAGGGGAGACCCAGTACTTC
.	TRBV18	TRBJ2-7	TRBD1	CASSHRDSHYEQYF	TGTGCCAGCTCACACCGGGACAGCCACTACGAGCAGTACTTC
.	TRBV27	TRBJ1-6	.	CASSLGDTLSPLHF	TGTGCCAGCAGTTTAGGGGACACCCTTTCACCCCTCCACTTT
.	TRBV24-1	TRBJ2-1	.	CATSDPPGFDSSYNEQFF	TGTGCCACCAGTGATCCACCGGGGTTTGATAGCTCCTACAATGAGCAGTTCTTC
.	TRBV5-6	TRBJ2-3	.	CASSTQVRTDTQYF	TGTGCCAGCAGCACCCAAGTTCGGACAGATACGCAGTATTTT
few	TRBV18	TRBJ2-3	TRBD1	CASSPPGQGGADTQYF	TGTGCCAGCTCACCACCGGGACAGGGTGGCGCAGATACGCAGTATTTT
.	TRBV2	TRBJ1-5	.	CASSTNSQPQHF	TGTGCCAGCAGTACCAACTCCCAGCCCCAGCATTTT
.	TRBV11-2	TRBJ2-1	.	CASSSLLAQDYNEQFF	TGTGCCAGCAGCTCTCTCCTAGCGCAAGATTACAATGAGCAGTTCTTC
.	TRBV11-2	TRBJ2-1	TRBD2	CASSLVAASGSKDEQFF	TGTGCCAGCAGCTTAGTTGCGGCTAGCGGGAGTAAGGATGAGCAGTTCTTC
.	TRBV7-6	TRBJ2-3	.	CASSLGGNPFLDTQYF	TGTGCCAGCAGCTTAGGCGGTAACCCGTTTTTAGATACGCAGTATTTT
.	TRBV5-1	TRBJ1-2	.	CASSFEPANYGYTF	TGCGCCAGCAGCTTCGAACCAGCTAACTATGGCTACACCTTC
.	TRBV6-2/TRBV6-3	TRBJ1-2	TRBD1	CASSYSGQGSYTF	TGTGCCAGCAGTTACTCGGGACAGGGTTCGTACACCTTC
.	TRBV19	TRBJ1-1	.	CASLSWAGNTEAFF	TGTGCCAGCTTGAGTTGGGCAGGGAACACTGAAGCTTTCTTT
.	TRBV7-2	TRBJ1-2	.	CASSFSGTNYGYTF	TGTGCCAGCAGCTTCTCCGGGACAAACTATGGCTACACCTTC
once	TRBV19	TRBJ2-2	TRBD2	CASSWTSGRAGFSNTGELFF	TGTGCCAGTAGTTGGACTAGCGGGAGGGCCGGGTTTTCGAACACCGGGGAGCTGTTTTTT
.	TRBV19	TRBJ2-3	TRBD2	CASRKREYGTQYF	TGTGCCAGTAGGAAGCGGGAGTACGGTACGCAGTATTTT
.	TRBV5-1	TRBJ1-6	TRBD1	CASSTGQGNSPLHF	TGCGCCAGCAGCACTGGACAGGGAAATTCACCCCTCCACTTT
.	TRBV7-9	TRBJ2-3	.	CASSPVGGPALDTQYF	TGTGCCAGCAGCCCAGTGGGCGGGCCGGCGTTAGATACGCAGTATTTT
.	TRBV30	TRBJ2-5	.	CAWSVHRMGQETQYF	TGTGCCTGGAGTGTACACAGGATGGGGCAAGAGACCCAGTACTTC
once	TRBV24-1	TRBJ2-1	TRBD2	CATSDSGTSGMHNEQFF	TGTGCCACCAGTGATTCCGGGACTAGCGGTATGCACAATGAGCAGTTCTTC
few	TRBV5-6	TRBJ2-7	TRBD2	CASSFGSGRREQYF	TGTGCCAGCAGCTTCGGGAGCGGGAGACGGGAGCAGTACTTC
.	TRBV3-1/TRBV3-2	TRBJ2-2	.	CASSQVTVGELFF	TGTGCCAGCAGCCAAGTTACGGTTGGGGAGCTGTTTTTT
few	TRBV5-1	TRBJ1-2	TRBD1	CASSSPGQGDGYTF	TGCGCCAGCAGCTCTCCGGGACAGGGAGATGGCTACACCTTC